In this sample, the clone carrying this T cell receptor (beta chain) turned up a few times. Its antigen is currently unknown. PCR used 60 Vbeta primers and 13 Jbeta primers. Clones were read by immunoSEQ multiplex PCR, and TCRdb kept only the in-frame ones, dropping some. The sample carries around 150,000 clones, around 80% recorded once. The sample originates from a study of cytomegalovirus exposure and HLA in healthy donors. Study-level points and caveats: Presence/absence analyses took donor sequencing depth as roughly uniform. Most likely, a cluster of highly shared sequence variants arose as a sequencing artifact.

The CDR3 runs to 15 residues. Losses at the gene ends were 5 bases for V and 4 bases for J; bases not matched to a gene: 7. CDR1 and CDR2 (germline): SGHNT, YENEEA. Sequencing was carried out using PBMCs. The V and J genes are TRBV11-3 and TRBJ2-3; 9 bases match TRBD1. The sequence was collected from a male donor in good health and CMV-seronegative. Here the CDR3 reads CASSAGTGYSDTQYF. Written as DNA, the CDR3 is TGTGCCAGCAGCGCCGGGACAGGGTATTCAGATACGCAGTATTTT. Full variable domain (remainder filled in from reference TRBV11-3 and TRBJ2-3): EAGVVQSPRYKIIEKKQPVAFWCNPISGHNTLYWYLQNLGQGPELLIRYENEEAVDDSQLPKDRFSAERLKGVDSTLKIQPAELGDSAVYLCASSAGTGYSDTQYFGPGTRLTVL.